The 14 T cell receptor beta chains in this list originate from one sample, sequenced in a study of blood T cell repertoires in COVID-19. Sequencing was performed with immunoSEQ multiplex PCR; in TCRdb, only in-frame clones are kept and a portion is missing. The repertoire holds a few hundred thousand clones, with around 80% as singletons. Sequenced material: PBMCs or T cells enriched from blood (not recorded which). The receptors originated from a man aged 30 to 45 with acute COVID-19.

The chain is built from TRBV15 and TRBJ1-2; TRBD1 aligns across 9 bases. This CDR3 is built from 15 residues. V gave up 5 bases and J gave up 4 bases; unmatched junction bases: 8. The germline V gene encodes CDR1 LNHNV and CDR2 YYDKDF (reference sequence). The chain's CDR3 is CATSSQGTGIYGYTF. The CDR3 coding sequence is TGTGCCACCAGCTCTCAAGGGACAGGGATCTATGGCTACACCTTC.

There are a few counts of this clone. The V call is TRBV5-1, the J call TRBJ2-3; 8 positions match TRBD1. The CDR3 runs to 12 residues. Per the germline V gene, CDR1 is SGHRS and CDR2 is YFSETQ. Trimming took 6 bases from V and 5 from J; bases not matched to a gene: 2. CDR3 in DNA: TGCGCCAGCAAGGACAGGGAAGATACGCAGTATTTT. It encodes CASKDREDTQYF.

The V gene is TRBV29-1, the J gene TRBJ2-7; D is undetermined. Between the trimmed V and J ends, which lost 6 bases and 4 bases, there was a span of 10 bases. The CDR3 covers 11 residues. Germline CDR1 and CDR2: SQVTM and ANQGSEA. The CDR3 here is CSVFTGYEQYV. The CDR3 DNA is TGCAGCGTGTTTACTGGTTACGAGCAGTACGTC.

This chain joins TRBV5-5 and TRBJ2-7; TRBD2 matches 10 bases. V lost 6 bases and J lost 2; bases outside the gene matches: 8. The length of the CDR3 is 15 residues. Germline assignment: CDR1 SGHKS and CDR2 YYEKEE (reference sequence). CDR3 region: CASIVLAGGAYEQYV. Written as DNA, the CDR3 is TGTGCCAGCATCGTATTAGCGGGAGGCGCCTACGAGCAGTACGTC.

The chain carries TRBV18 and TRBJ2-1; a possible D gene is TRBD2 (6 bases). CDR1 is KGHSH and CDR2 is LQKENI in the germline V gene. The V and J ends lost 3 bases and 8 bases respectively, with 14 bases between them. The CDR3 loop spans 14 amino acids. The CDR3 here is CASSPSGGFHEQFF. CDR3 DNA: TGTGCCAGCTCACCCTCAGGAGGGTTCCATGAGCAGTTCTTC.

This rearrangement joins TRBV19 to TRBJ1-1; possibly TRBD1 for D (5 bases). The V and J ends lost 9 bases and 1 base respectively, with 27 bases between them. This CDR3 region has 18 residues. Per the germline V gene, CDR1 is LNHDA and CDR2 is SQIVND (reference sequence). CDR3: CASSTGGAAWGRNTEAFF. The CDR3 DNA is TGTGCCAGCTCTACAGGTGGGGCAGCCTGGGGTAGGAACACTGAAGCTTTCTTT.

In this sample, this clone turned up a few times. The chain combines TRBV19 with TRBJ2-2; D is possibly TRBD2 (5 bases). Germline V CDR1 and CDR2: LNHDA, SQIVND (reference sequence). V gave up 8 bases and J gave up 2 bases, with 12 bases separating them. This CDR3 comprises 14 residues. DNA of the CDR3: TGTGCCAGTGGACCTAGCCTTAACACCGGGGAGCTGTTTTTT. Protein product: CASGPSLNTGELFF.

This chain links TRBV11-2 with TRBJ1-4; tentatively, D is TRBD1 (6 bases). Germline lookup yields CDR1 SGHAT and CDR2 FQNNGV. CDR3 size: 16 residues. Trimming took off 0 bases at V and 11 bases at J, with 19 bases between the two ends. CDR3 in amino acids: CASSLDISTTQGKLFF. DNA for the CDR3: TGTGCCAGCAGCTTAGATATAAGCACCACTCAGGGGAAACTGTTTTTT.

The chain combines TRBV7-2 with TRBJ1-5, with no clear D. CDR1 and CDR2 from the germline V gene are SGHTA and FQGNSA. The CDR3 sequence is 13 residues long. V lost 6 bases to trimming and J lost 2 bases, with 8 bases between them. CDR3 residues: CASSGGGNQPQHF. CDR3 DNA: TGTGCCAGCAGTGGAGGAGGCAATCAGCCCCAGCATTTT.

The V and J genes are TRBV30 and TRBJ2-5; D perhaps matches TRBD1 (6 bases). This CDR3 has 15 residues. V was pared by 1 base and J by 5 bases, with 17 bases between. Germline V CDR1 and CDR2: GTSNPN, SVGIG (reference sequence). The CDR3 protein is CAWSAGSLQGETQYF. The CDR3 DNA sequence: TGTGCCTGGAGTGCAGGGAGTCTGCAGGGGGAGACCCAGTACTTC.

The rearrangement uses TRBV5-1 and TRBJ1-2, with 8 bases identical to TRBD1. The ends lost 4 bases at V and 8 bases at J; junction bases unmatched: 13. The germline V gene encodes CDR1 SGHRS and CDR2 YFSETQ. This CDR3 is 15 amino acids long. The CDR3 nucleotides are TGCGCCAGCAGCCCCCACACCGGGACAGGCTTAGGCTACACCTTC. Translated, it gives CASSPHTGTGLGYTF.

The J gene is TRBJ1-1, the V gene TRBV12-3 or TRBV12-4, with no clear D. CDR3 length: 13 residues. Trimming shortened V by 3 bases and J by 2 bases, and 7 bases separated the two germline ends. DNA for the CDR3: TGTGCCAGCAGTTTCGAGATTAACACTGAAGCTTTCTTT. Translation: CASSFEINTEAFF.

This clone occurred a few times. This chain connects TRBV6-5 to TRBJ1-6; D is unresolved. Germline lookup yields CDR1 MNHEY and CDR2 SVGAGI. This CDR3 region has 15 residues. The germline V and J ends were trimmed by 5 bases and 7 bases, with 15 bases remaining between them. Here the CDR3 reads CASSPRGQANSPLHF. Here the CDR3 DNA reads TGTGCCAGCAGTCCTCGGGGTCAGGCGAATTCACCCCTCCACTTT.

This sequence joins TRBV12-3 or TRBV12-4 and TRBJ1-2; 8 positions agree with TRBD1. CDR3 length: 12 amino acids. The ends lost 5 bases at V and 6 bases at J; junction bases unmatched: 2. Here the CDR3 DNA reads TGTGCCAGCAGTCAGACAGGGGATGGCTACACCTTC. Translation: CASSQTGDGYTF.